A selection of T cell receptor beta chains follows, all from one sample in a study of cytomegalovirus exposure and HLA in healthy donors. This table comes from immunoSEQ multiplex PCR, and its TCRdb copy is limited to in-frame clones, with some not included. The sample holds roughly 190,000 clones, 79% seen once. The sequencing input was PBMCs. These receptor sequences come from a woman under 30 in good health and CMV-seronegative. Each CDR3 is given with its conserved first and last residue. The order of the fields is clone size, J gene, V gene, D gene, CDR3 DNA, CDR3 protein. A D gene is named only where the DNA matches it firmly. A clone size is listed for some rows: how often the clone was seen (once, few, many), or a class if it is expanded.

NA,TRBJ2-5,TRBV2,TRBD2,TGTGCCAGCATTAAAGGGGAGGGACAAGAGACCCAGTACTTC,CASIKGEGQETQYF
NA,TRBJ2-3,TRBV7-3,TRBD1,TGTGCCAGCAGACGACAGGGTTGGAACTCAGATACGCAGTATTTT,CASRRQGWNSDTQYF
NA,TRBJ2-3,TRBV7-3,TRBD1,TGTGCCAGCAGCTTATCGACAGGGGGAGATACGCAGTATTTT,CASSLSTGGDTQYF
NA,TRBJ2-1,TRBV28,TRBD1,TGTGCCACCGACGACAGGGATAGCTACAATGAGCAGTTCTTC,CATDDRDSYNEQFF
NA,TRBJ2-5,TRBV7-2,NA,TGTGCCAGCAGCTTAGGTTCAGGGGAAGAGACCCAGTACTTC,CASSLGSGEETQYF
NA,TRBJ2-7,TRBV10-3,TRBD2,TGTGCCATCAGTGAACGACTTGAGCGGGGGGTCCTCTACGAGCAGTACTTC,CAISERLERGVLYEQYF
NA,TRBJ2-2,TRBV5-1,TRBD2,TGCGCCAGCAGCTTGATTCTAGCGGGAGAGTCCGGGGAGCTGTTTTTT,CASSLILAGESGELFF
NA,TRBJ2-2,TRBV28,TRBD2,TGTGCCAGCAGGACTAGCGGGAGATTGACCACCGGGGAGCTGTTTTTT,CASRTSGRLTTGELFF
NA,TRBJ2-5,TRBV5-1,TRBD2,TGCGCCAGCAGCGCCGGACTAGCGGGAGGGTCCCAAGAGACCCAGTACTTC,CASSAGLAGGSQETQYF
NA,TRBJ2-5,TRBV5-5,TRBD1,TGTGCCAGCAGCTTTTTGACAGGGGGCCAAGAGACCCAGTACTTC,CASSFLTGGQETQYF
NA,TRBJ2-7,TRBV5-1,NA,TGCGCCAGCAGCTCGGGGGTGACCTACGAGCAGTACTTC,CASSSGVTYEQYF
NA,TRBJ2-3,TRBV6-1,TRBD2,TGTGCCAGCAGTGAAGCAGCGGGGGGCACAGATACGCAGTATTTT,CASSEAAGGTDTQYF
NA,TRBJ1-6,TRBV6-1,NA,TGTGCCAGCAGTGAAAGTTCGGGGGGAAATTCACCCCTCCACTTT,CASSESSGGNSPLHF
NA,TRBJ2-3,TRBV7-2,NA,TGTGCCAGCAGCTTAGTTCGGGATACGCAGTATTTT,CASSLVRDTQYF
NA,TRBJ1-2,TRBV6-1,NA,TGTGCCAGCAGTGAACGAAGTGAGTCTAACTATGGCTACACCTTC,CASSERSESNYGYTF
NA,TRBJ1-2,TRBV28,TRBD1,TGTGCCAGCAGTTACTTGGGACAGGGGGACTATGGCTACACCTTC,CASSYLGQGDYGYTF
NA,TRBJ2-1,TRBV6-5,TRBD2,TGTGCCAGCAGTTATCCGGGGACTAGCGGGAATAATGAGCAGTTCTTC,CASSYPGTSGNNEQFF
NA,TRBJ2-7,TRBV2,TRBD1,TGTGCCAGCAGTGGGCAGGGGGCCGCCTACGAGCAGTACTTC,CASSGQGAAYEQYF
NA,TRBJ2-1,TRBV4-3,TRBD2,TGCGCCAGCAGCCCACTACTACTAGCGGCAAACAATGAGCAGTTCTTC,CASSPLLLAANNEQFF
NA,TRBJ2-3,TRBV10-3,TRBD2,TGTGCCATCAGTCAAAGCGGGACCGCAGATACGCAGTATTTT,CAISQSGTADTQYF
once,TRBJ1-2,TRBV27,NA,TGTGCCAGCAGTCACCGGGACGCGGGGGGCTACACCTTC,CASSHRDAGGYTF
NA,TRBJ1-1,TRBV2,NA,TGTGCCAGCAGCCGGACACCGAACACTGAAGCTTTCTTT,CASSRTPNTEAFF
NA,TRBJ1-2,TRBV9,NA,TGTGCCAGCAGCGTAGGGACAGACTATGGCTACACCTTC,CASSVGTDYGYTF
NA,TRBJ1-1,TRBV5-4,NA,TGTGCCAGCAGCGGGGGGTCAGGGTACGCTGAAGCTTTCTTT,CASSGGSGYAEAFF
NA,TRBJ2-1,TRBV7-9,TRBD2,TGTGCCAGCAGCCCCCGCAGCGGGAGTGCTTACAATGAGCAGTTCTTC,CASSPRSGSAYNEQFF
NA,TRBJ2-5,TRBV19,NA,TGTGCCAGTAGCTCCCCCGGGACTCCGTACCAAGAGACCCAGTACTTC,CASSSPGTPYQETQYF
NA,TRBJ2-7,TRBV28,TRBD2,TGTGCCAGCAGTTTAAATCGTGGCGGGGGTAACTCCTACGAGCAGTACTTC,CASSLNRGGGNSYEQYF
NA,TRBJ1-1,TRBV27,TRBD1,TGTGCCAGCAGTTTTGGGACAGGGAAGACTGAAGCTTTCTTT,CASSFGTGKTEAFF
NA,TRBJ1-1,TRBV11-3,NA,TGTGCCAGCAGCTCACAGGCAAACACTGAAGCTTTCTTT,CASSSQANTEAFF
NA,TRBJ2-7,TRBV5-1,TRBD1,TGCGCCAGCAACGCAGGGACAGGGAGCCACGAGCAGTACTTC,CASNAGTGSHEQYF
NA,TRBJ2-1,TRBV19,TRBD2,TGTGCCAGCGGGAGGGGGGCCTACAATGAGCAGTTCTTC,CASGRGAYNEQFF
NA,TRBJ1-4,TRBV5-1,NA,TGCGCCAGCAGCAGCGGCGGGGTTACTAATGAAAAACTGTTTTTT,CASSSGGVTNEKLFF
NA,TRBJ1-6,TRBV15,NA,TGTGCCACCAGCAGATCCTCGGGGGGTGAATCACCCCTCCACTTT,CATSRSSGGESPLHF
few,TRBJ2-1,TRBV11-1,TRBD2,TGTGCCAGCAGCTTAGGCCGGGGGGTGGCGGGAGACAATGAGCAGTTCTTC,CASSLGRGVAGDNEQFF
few,TRBJ1-5,TRBV28,NA,TGTGCCAGCAGTTTATTCCAGGGGAATCGAGGTTATCAGCCCCAGCATTTT,CASSLFQGNRGYQPQHF
once,TRBJ1-1,TRBV6-1,TRBD1,TGTGCCAGCACTCGCGACAGGGAGTCAGCTGAAGCTTTCTTT,CASTRDRESAEAFF
NA,TRBJ1-1,TRBV19,TRBD1,TGTGCCAGTAGTCTGGGACAGGGTGGCACTGAAGCTTTCTTT,CASSLGQGGTEAFF
NA,TRBJ2-3,TRBV25-1,TRBD2,TGTGCCAGCAGTGAGGGGACTAGCGGGAACACAGATACGCAGTATTTT,CASSEGTSGNTDTQYF
NA,TRBJ1-2,TRBV11-2,TRBD1,TGTGCCAGCAGCCCGGACAGGGATCGTGGCTACACCTTC,CASSPDRDRGYTF
NA,TRBJ2-7,TRBV6-5,NA,TGTGCCAGCAGTTACCCAAGAACCGGTGAGCAGTACTTC,CASSYPRTGEQYF
NA,TRBJ1-2,TRBV6-5,NA,TGTGCCAGCAGTTACCTTCTCCCAACGGGCTATGGCTACACCTTC,CASSYLLPTGYGYTF
NA,TRBJ1-5,TRBV10-3,NA,TGTGCCATCAGGCCGGGACTAGGCAATCAGCCCCAGCATTTT,CAIRPGLGNQPQHF
once,TRBJ1-1,TRBV19,TRBD1,TGTGCCAGTAGTATGGGGACAGGCAGGGGTGAAGCTTTCTTT,CASSMGTGRGEAFF
NA,TRBJ1-1,TRBV2,NA,TGTGCCAGCAGTGGTGAGGCAGGAGCCCCACGGGGGGCTTTCTTT,CASSGEAGAPRGAFF
NA,TRBJ1-1,TRBV5-6,NA,TGTGCCAGCAGCAAAATCCGGGGGACTGAAGCTTTCTTT,CASSKIRGTEAFF
once,TRBJ2-2,TRBV10-1,TRBD2,TGCGCCAGCAGTGAGGGCTTTAGCGGGATGACCGGGGAGCTGTTTTTT,CASSEGFSGMTGELFF
NA,TRBJ2-2,TRBV30,NA,TGTGCCTGGGTGAGCCTCACCGGGGAGCTGTTTTTT,CAWVSLTGELFF
NA,TRBJ1-5,TRBV19,NA,TGTGCCACCCAGGCAGGGCCGAATCAGCCCCAGCATTTT,CATQAGPNQPQHF
few,TRBJ2-7,TRBV5-1,TRBD1,TGCGCCAGCAGCTTTTCAGGGGGCGGATCCTACGAGCAGTACTTC,CASSFSGGGSYEQYF
NA,TRBJ1-2,TRBV7-9,TRBD1,TGTGCCAGCAGCTTTGTGGGACAGGGGCCCAACTATGGCTACACCTTC,CASSFVGQGPNYGYTF
NA,TRBJ1-5,TRBV19,TRBD1,TGTGCCAGTAGTATAGGGACAGGGGGCTCCCAGCCCCAGCATTTT,CASSIGTGGSQPQHF
NA,TRBJ2-2,TRBV19,NA,TGTGCCAGTAGTGTAGCGAGAGCGATTTTTTCCGGGGAGCTGTTTTTT,CASSVARAIFSGELFF
once,TRBJ1-1,TRBV7-2,TRBD1,TGTGCCAGCAGCGCGACAGGGATTGAAACTGAAGCTTTCTTT,CASSATGIETEAFF